The subject of this entry is one T cell receptor (beta chain). The data belong to a study of blood T cell repertoires in COVID-19. In the study overall: There were acute and convalescent COVID-19 samples, and they came from the United States, Italy and Spain. Sample material is recorded as cDNA or gDNA derived from T cells, B-cell-depleted T cells, or PBMCs.

The authors' processing: Using reference gene primer amplification, nucleated cell counts were estimated. Sequencing was performed with immunoSEQ multiplex PCR; in TCRdb, only in-frame clones are kept and a portion is missing. V and J calls and clone size follow that table, whereas D and trimming were derived from the DNA. The sample contains approximately 340,000 clones, around four fifths of which appear only once. The trim removed 1 base at V and 7 bases at J, leaving 5 bases unmatched. The CDR3 covers 14 residues. The germline V gene encodes CDR1 LNHDA and CDR2 SQIVND (reference sequence). The chain combines TRBV19 with TRBJ1-2; 8 bases line up with TRBD1. This sequence originates from a man aged 30 to 45 with active or convalescent COVID-19. Specimen: peripheral blood. CDR3 bases: TGTGCCAGTAGTATAGGGACAGGGTCGGGTGGCTACACCTTC. It is translated as CASSIGTGSGGYTF.